Below are 27 T cell receptor beta chains sequenced from a single sample in a study of T cell repertoires in cytomegalovirus infection. TCRdb re-called the reads through MiXCR, storing one row per CDR3 protein. This sample has around 280,000 distinct CDR3 sequences, with roughly a tenth found just once. Sequencing was carried out using PBMCs. The receptors were sampled from a human donor in good health (CMV status not recorded). Some clones in this sample may be carry-over from other donors' samples.

This clonotype showed up just a few times. The chain carries TRBV2 and TRBJ1-1; 7 bases map to TRBD1. CDR3 length equals 14 residues. Germline-derived CDR1 and CDR2 are SNHLY and FYNNEI. V shed 6 bases, J shed 5 bases, and the junction held 9 bases outside the gene matches. CDR3 nucleotides: TGTGCCAGCAGGACCAGGGGGGGTGAGACTGAAGCTTTCTTT. The encoded protein is CASRTRGGETEAFF.

This clonotype was counted many times. The chain couples TRBV7-8 to TRBJ1-1; 9 bases are shared with TRBD1. Germline CDR1 and CDR2: SGHVS and FQNEAQ. CDR3 length: 15 residues. V lost 1 base to trimming and J lost 4 bases; unmatched junction nucleotides: 4. The CDR3 DNA sequence: TGTGCCAGCAGCTTAGGGGACAGGGAGGGCACTGAAGCTTTCTTT. It codes for CASSLGDREGTEAFF.

This clonotype was counted between two and nine times. The V call is TRBV6-6, the J call TRBJ2-1, with D perhaps matching TRBD1 (6 bases). The germline V gene encodes CDR1 MNHNY and CDR2 SVGAGI (reference sequence). The CDR3 spans 17 residues. V dropped 4 bases and J dropped 4 bases, with 20 bases sitting between them. The CDR3 DNA is TGTGCCAGCAGTTTAATCACAGGGAAGGTAGTGTACAATGAGCAGTTCTTC. It is translated as CASSLITGKVVYNEQFF.

This clonotype was counted only a few times. The rearrangement links TRBV7-3 to TRBJ1-6, with D possibly being TRBD1 (5 bases). Germline V lookup: CDR1 SGHTA, CDR2 FQGTGA. V shed 5 bases and J shed 7 bases, with 15 bases lying between them. There are 15 residues in the CDR3. CDR3 in amino acids: CASSLDSQVNSPLHF. CDR3 nucleotide sequence: TGTGCCAGCAGCCTAGACAGTCAAGTAAATTCACCCCTCCACTTT.

The genes are TRBV5-6 and TRBJ1-5; D is unclear. CDR1 is SGHDT and CDR2 is YYEEEE in the germline V gene. V gave up 2 bases and J gave up 5 bases, with 11 bases separating them. This CDR3 is 14 amino acids long. As DNA, the CDR3 is TGTGCCAGCAGCTTTGCTGCGGCCCATCAGCCCCAGCATTTT. It is translated as CASSFAAAHQPQHF. The whole variable domain, remainder taken from reference TRBV5-6 and TRBJ1-5, is DAGVTQSPTHLIKTRGQQVTLRCSPKSGHDTVSWYQQALGQGPQFIFQYYEEEERQRGNFPDRFSGHQFPNYSSELNVNALLLGDSALYLCASSFAAAHQPQHFGDGTRLSIL.

As regards this clonotype: The junction departs from germline at one end; a sequencing error may be responsible. This sequence joins TRBV18 and TRBJ2-5; weak D call: TRBD1 (6 bases). Germline CDR1 and CDR2: KGHSH and LQKENI. The length of the CDR3 is 15 residues. In DNA form, the CDR3 reads TGTGCCAGCTCATCACCGTGGGACAACCAAGAGACCCAGTACTTC. Its translation: CASSSPWDNQETQYF.

In this sample, this clonotype turned up many times. V usage is TRBV12-3 or TRBV12-4 and J usage is TRBJ1-4, with D hard to call. The CDR3 runs to 16 residues. The germline V and J ends were trimmed by 3 bases and 0 bases, with 11 bases remaining between them. The CDR3 DNA follows: TGTGCCAGCAGTTTTCGTTTGCTCGCAACTAATGAAAAACTGTTTTTT. This gives the protein CASSFRLLATNEKLFF.

J is TRBJ2-2 and V is TRBV5-4, with D perhaps TRBD2 (6 bases). Per germline, CDR1 SGHNT and CDR2 YYREEE (reference sequence). The CDR3 is 17 amino acids. V was trimmed by 3 bases and J by 0 bases, leaving 15 bases between them. The CDR3 here is CASSSQRENSNTGELFF. DNA for the CDR3: TGTGCCAGCAGCTCGCAACGGGAGAATTCGAACACCGGGGAGCTGTTTTTT.

This clonotype was observed at least ten times. The rearrangement uses TRBV19 and TRBJ2-1, with 9 bases aligning to TRBD1. J gave up 4 bases and V 6 bases, and 7 bases lay outside the gene matches. Germline lookup yields CDR1 LNHDA and CDR2 SQIVND (reference sequence). The CDR3 length is 15 residues. This CDR3 is CASSFATGGYNEQFF. CDR3 nucleotides: TGTGCCAGTAGCTTCGCGACAGGGGGTTACAATGAGCAGTTCTTC. The full variable domain, with the rest looked up from reference TRBV19 and TRBJ2-1, is DGGITQSPKYLFRKEGQNVTLSCEQNLNHDAMYWYRQDPGQGLRLIYYSQIVNDFQKGDIAEGYSVSREKKESFPLTVTSAQKNPTAFYLCASSFATGGYNEQFFGPGTRLTVL.

This clonotype was detected ten times or more. The chain recombines TRBV5-6 with TRBJ1-1; D is uncertain. Germline CDR1 reads SGHDT; CDR2 reads YYEEEE. Trimming left V 7 bases short and J 1 base short, with 8 bases between. CDR3 size: 12 residues. The CDR3 sequence: CASQDPNTEAFF. CDR3 bases: TGTGCCAGCCAGGATCCGAACACTGAAGCTTTCTTT.

At least ten counts were recorded for this clonotype. V is TRBV29-1 and J is TRBJ2-3, with TRBD1 matching 8 bases. Trimming took 5 bases from V and 5 from J; bases not matched to a gene: 9. CDR1 is SQVTM and CDR2 is ANQGSEA in the germline V gene. The CDR3 consists of 14 residues. The CDR3 nucleotides are TGCAGCGTTTGGACAGGGTCGCGGAGAGATACGCAGTATTTT. This translates into CSVWTGSRRDTQYF.

This clonotype was counted many times. The J gene is TRBJ2-1, the V gene TRBV6-2 or TRBV6-3; D remains unclear. Germline CDR1 reads MNHEY; CDR2 reads SVGEGT. The germline V and J ends were trimmed by 5 bases and 0 bases, with 11 bases remaining between them. The CDR3 contains 15 residues. In DNA, the CDR3 is TGTGCCAGCAGTCAGACACGAAACTCCTACAATGAGCAGTTCTTC. Its protein is CASSQTRNSYNEQFF.

This clonotype came up a few times. The V call is TRBV2, the J call TRBJ2-1, with D possibly being TRBD1 (5 bases). The CDR3 is 13 residues long. CDR1 is SNHLY and CDR2 is FYNNEI in the germline V gene. V shed 1 base and J shed 14 bases, with 15 bases lying between them. The CDR3 here is CASSEEGRASKFF. CDR3 DNA: TGTGCCAGCAGTGAAGAGGGCAGGGCCTCCAAGTTCTTC.

This clonotype was seen ten or more times. V usage is TRBV7-8 and J usage is TRBJ2-4; 9 nucleotides align to TRBD1. The V gene's germline CDR1 is SGHVS and CDR2 FQNEAQ. The CDR3 contains 15 residues. Losses at the gene ends were 5 bases for V and 11 bases for J; bases not matched to a gene: 13. The DNA of the CDR3 is TGTGCCAGCAGCGCCGCCGGGACAGGGAAAACCCTTCAGTACTTC. It encodes CASSAAGTGKTLQYF.

This clonotype was observed many times. The CDR3 loop is CASSEASGWETQYF. CDR3 coding DNA: TGTGCCAGCAGTGAAGCTAGCGGTTGGGAGACCCAGTACTTC. The V call is TRBV2, the J call TRBJ2-5; perhaps TRBD2 as D (6 bases). Germline lookup yields CDR1 SNHLY and CDR2 FYNNEI. Trimming shortened V by 0 bases and J by 5 bases, and 10 bases separated the two germline ends. The CDR3 is 14 residues long.

This clonotype was recorded at least ten times. V and J are TRBV20-1 and TRBJ2-2; a possible D gene is TRBD2 (5 bases). The germline V and J ends were trimmed by 0 bases and 6 bases, with 8 bases remaining between them. This CDR3 spans 13 amino acids. The V gene's germline CDR1 is DFQATT and CDR2 SNEGSKA (reference sequence). CDR3 coding DNA: TGCAGTGCTAGAGACGGGGTTGCCGGGGAGCTGTTTTTT. Translating gives CSARDGVAGELFF.

This clonotype was counted many times. The rearrangement uses TRBV5-1 and TRBJ1-6; D gene ambiguous. V lost 4 bases and J 4 bases, leaving 6 bases between the germline ends. The germline CDR1 and CDR2 sequences are SGHRS and YFSETQ. This CDR3 has 13 amino acids. CDR3 DNA: TGCGCCAGCAGCGACGATTATAATTCACCCCTCCACTTT. Translated: CASSDDYNSPLHF.

The chain links TRBV28 to TRBJ2-6; D remains unclear. Per germline, CDR1 MDHEN and CDR2 SYDVKM. The V end was cut by 1 base, the J end by 2 bases, with 6 bases between. The CDR3 totals 15 residues. The CDR3 DNA reads TGTGCCAGCAGTTTATCGACGGCTGGGGCCAACGTCCTGACTTTC. The encoded protein is CASSLSTAGANVLTF.

This clonotype has just a few counts. The CDR3 bases are TGCGCCAGCAGCCTCGAAGTTGCGACCTACTCCTACGAGCAGTACTTC. Protein: CASSLEVATYSYEQYF. V usage is TRBV5-1 and J usage is TRBJ2-7; D is unclear. V was cut by 4 bases and J by 0 bases, with 17 bases left in between. This CDR3 has 16 amino acids. Germline CDR1 is SGHRS and CDR2 is YFSETQ. Full variable domain (outside the CDR3, taken from reference TRBV5-1 and TRBJ2-7): KAGVTQTPRYLIKTRGQQVTLSCSPISGHRSVSWYQQTPGQGLQFLFEYFSETQRNKGNFPGRFSGRQFSNSRSEMNVSTLELGDSALYLCASSLEVATYSYEQYFGPGTRLTVT.

CDR3 in amino acids: CASSVVETQYF. The CDR3 DNA reads TGTGCCAGCAGTGTTGTAGAGACCCAGTACTTC. The chain couples TRBV2 to TRBJ2-5; D gene uncertain. Per the germline V gene, CDR1 is SNHLY and CDR2 is FYNNEI. Trimming removed 4 bases at V and 4 bases at J, with 4 bases between. The CDR3 has 11 residues.

This clonotype was picked up many times. The rearrangement joins TRBV7-2 to TRBJ1-2; no clear D gene. The CDR3 is made up of 16 amino acids. Germline V gene lookup returns CDR1 SGHTA and CDR2 FQGNSA. With 1 base removed from V and 4 bases from J, the gap between germline ends came to 16 bases. The CDR3 region is CASSLGLGRNPYGYTF. CDR3 DNA sequence: TGTGCCAGCAGCTTAGGTTTGGGCAGAAACCCCTATGGCTACACCTTC. The entire variable domain, with the rest obtained from reference TRBV7-2 and TRBJ1-2, is as follows: GAGVSQSPSNKVTEKGKDVELRCDPISGHTALYWYRQSLGQGLEFLIYFQGNSAPDKSGLPSDRFSAERTGGSVSTLTIQRTQQEDSAVYLCASSLGLGRNPYGYTFGSGTRLTVV.

This clonotype was counted at least ten times. J is TRBJ1-6 and V is TRBV12-3 or TRBV12-4; no definite D call. This CDR3 region has 15 residues. With 6 bases removed from V and 3 bases from J, the gap between germline ends came to 12 bases. The CDR3 here is CASRDLLGYNSPLHF. The CDR3 bases are TGTGCCAGCAGGGATCTTCTGGGCTATAATTCACCCCTCCACTTT.

This clonotype was seen at least ten times. This chain uses TRBV7-2 with TRBJ2-2; maybe TRBD1 (6 bases). Trimming took 6 bases from V and 3 from J, leaving 11 bases between them. This CDR3 contains 14 residues. Per germline, CDR1 SGHTA and CDR2 FQGNSA. The CDR3 coding sequence is TGTGCCAGCAGTCCCGGACAGTACACCGGGGAGCTGTTTTTT. This sequence encodes CASSPGQYTGELFF.

This clonotype was recorded many times. The gene calls are TRBV25-1 and TRBJ2-7; 8 positions agree with TRBD1. Germline lookup yields CDR1 MGHDK and CDR2 SYGVNS. This CDR3 spans 13 amino acids. V trimming: 5 bases; J trimming: 2 bases; junction bases outside the gene matches: 2. The chain's CDR3 is CASSTGGAYEQYF. The CDR3 DNA reads TGTGCCAGCAGTACAGGGGGAGCCTACGAGCAGTACTTC.

The J gene is TRBJ2-1, the V gene TRBV5-1; 9 positions agree with TRBD1. Trimming at V came to 0 bases and at J to 6 bases, leaving 10 bases not matched to a gene. Germline V gene data show CDR1 as SGHRS and CDR2 as YFSETQ. The CDR3 is made up of 17 amino acids. CDR3 DNA sequence: TGCGCCAGCAGCTTGGAACGCCCCGGGACAGGGCTCAATGAGCAGTTCTTC. Its protein product is CASSLERPGTGLNEQFF.

For this clonotype: A read error is possible here, since a much larger clone lies one base away. No conserved phenylalanine or tryptophan ends this CDR3, so it is likely a read error. The V and J genes are TRBV29-1 and TRBJ2-3; 11 bases match TRBD1. From germline, CDR1 is SQVTM and CDR2 ANQGSEA. The CDR3 extends over 13 amino acids. Losses at the gene ends were 8 bases for V and 4 bases for J; bases not matched to a gene: 5. CDR3 nucleotides: TGCAGCTCCGGACAGGGGGCATCAGATACGCAGTATTTA. This codes for CSSGQGASDTQYL.

This clonotype was counted ten times or more. J is TRBJ2-7 and V is TRBV5-1; 10 bases are shared with TRBD1. Per germline, CDR1 SGHRS and CDR2 YFSETQ. The length of the CDR3 is 15 residues. J was trimmed by 5 bases and V by 1 base; bases with no gene match: 6. The CDR3 sequence is CASSLRGQGEDEQYF. The DNA of the CDR3 is TGCGCCAGCAGCTTGCGTGGACAGGGGGAGGACGAGCAGTACTTC. Variable domain in full (rest from reference TRBV5-1 and TRBJ2-7): KAGVTQTPRYLIKTRGQQVTLSCSPISGHRSVSWYQQTPGQGLQFLFEYFSETQRNKGNFPGRFSGRQFSNSRSEMNVSTLELGDSALYLCASSLRGQGEDEQYFGPGTRLTVT.